This T cell receptor beta chain was recovered during a study of T cells in Graves' hyperthyroidism and ophthalmopathy (dated by TCRdb to between 2017 and 2020). Study-wide context: Peripheral blood samples were taken at the time of initial diagnosis, prior to any treatment. To identify TCR V-J signatures that set the groups apart, the researchers used a discovery cohort of about a hundred patients, made up of around 40 with Graves' ophthalmopathy and some 56 with stable Graves' hyperthyroidism. Whether ophthalmopathy could be predicted prospectively was tested in an independent validation cohort made up of fewer than 20 hyperthyroidism patients plus 17 patients who later progressed to ophthalmopathy. The 85 to 100 discovery patients were divided at random into training and test sets in a 7:3 ratio. In about six Graves' hyperthyroidism patients, the study also compared T-cell repertoires from thyroid tissue with T-cell repertoires from blood. After blood sampling, hyperthyroidism patients were treated with methimazole at a starting dose of 30 mg daily, and ophthalmopathy patients were treated with high-dose intravenous methylprednisolone. According to the paper, TCR Vbeta CDR3 sequencing was carried out on 120 to 150 peripheral blood samples, which came from 40 to 45 ophthalmopathy, about 75 hyperthyroidism and 17 progressor patients. The full study reports these points: Sample size was not statistically predetermined, and investigators were not blinded to group allocation. Most expanded thyroid clonotypes (frequency above 0.001) were also found in blood, which suggests that blood repertoires may mirror thyroid immune responses. During validation, the model predicted progression to ophthalmopathy a median of roughly six months ahead of onset, with almost 71% sensitivity and 72.22% specificity. Ophthalmopathy was separated from stable hyperthyroidism by a 13 V-J signature model, with over 85% sensitivity and 81% to 82% specificity obtained in cross-validation and 80%/75% obtained in testing.

This clonotype was found once. It lacks a known antigen. No per-base quality is available; no much larger clone lies one base away. One read alone lends weak support. Hyperthyroidism patients were newly diagnosed, with disease duration under 2 months, and aged 18 to 65 years. The study excluded patients with uncontrolled infections, other autoimmune diseases, pregnancy or lactation. Diagnoses were established on the basis of clinical symptoms, serum thyroxine and TRAb, thyroid ultrasound, and orbital computed tomography. For progressor patients, blood was drawn at the first diagnosis of hyperthyroidism, before any ophthalmopathy symptoms had appeared. PBMCs were isolated from about 9.2 ml of fresh peripheral blood by Ficoll-Paque density gradient centrifugation. Progressor patients were initially diagnosed with Graves' hyperthyroidism and developed ophthalmopathy during follow-up. Trizol reagent was used to extract total RNA, and RNA quality was then checked on an Agilent 2100 Bioanalyzer.

Its CDR3 holds 11 amino acids, cysteine through phenylalanine. The read is trimmed to its CDR3 DNA, 33 bases read in frame from base 1. V is clipped by 4 bases and J by 6 bases, and the sequence between their germline boundaries is 4 bases long. The CDR1 and CDR2 encoded by the germline V gene are SNHLY and FYNNEI. The TCR beta CDR3 regions were amplified from RNA transcripts. A first-round RT-PCR of the TCR CDR3 used the HTBI primer set with the Qiagen OneStep RT-PCR kit. Libraries were constructed in a second round of multiplex PCR, after which size selection and purification were performed. Paired-end sequencing of the libraries was performed with 100 bp reads on an Illumina HiSeq2000. Under the source paper's analysis protocol: SOAPnuke was used to process the raw data, removing reads that contained adapters or uncalled bases, had a mean Phred below 15, or lacked an exact match to the constant primer or identifier. High-quality paired reads were merged with COPE v1.2.5, and unique nucleotide sequences were defined as clonotypes. MiTCR v1.1 was used to align the clonotypes against IMGT TRBV, TRBD and TRBJ reference segments. Only V-J combinations with frequency above 0.0001, covering about 99% of repertoires, were analysed. A TCS score was defined as the ratio between F50 (clonal expansion) and ExV (chaos), using BLOSUM62-based TCRdist between CDR3 peptides within each V-J. Welch's t-statistics and random forest reduced 500 to 650 V-J features to 13, which were used in a naive Bayes classifier (R e1071). TCRdb reworked the public reads: Q25 trimming with fastp, MiXCR clone assembly, productive beta chains retained. A single entry per CDR3 protein holds the most common genes and DNA from its merged rows. These V and J calls rely on TCRdb rather than the paper's analysis. Here the sample has over 700,000 distinct CDR3 sequences; around 19% occur a single time. Of the sample, over 15% is held by the ten largest clones.

The receptor's source is a woman aged 50 to 65 with Graves' hyperthyroidism that later progressed to Graves' ophthalmopathy. The sequence joins TRBV2 to TRBJ2-1; no confident D gene assignment can be made. Sequencing used blood. The DNA sequence is as follows: TGTGCCAGCAGTGTGTCCAATGAGCAGTTCTTC. Its coded protein is CASSVSNEQFF.